These 5 T cell receptor beta chains were sequenced from one sample in a study of T cell responses to AZD1222 COVID-19 vaccine (dated by TCRdb to the early 2020s). Reading the label with the study, this specimen's time point is: about 28 days (+/-7) after the second vaccine dose. The protocol used for the library was the immunoSEQ multiplex PCR assay. TCRdb stores this immuneACCESS table with in-frame sequences only. Part of the clones is absent; in the studies checked, under half of the shortfall reflects unresolved V genes, and no reason is known for the rest. The sample yields 60,000 to 75,000 clones; about 80% were counted once. The ten largest clones represent approximately 3.5% of the sample. The material sequenced was peripheral blood, taken 28 days after the second AZD1222 dose. These receptor sequences come from an adult who received the AZD1222 COVID-19 vaccine.

The rearrangement uses TRBV4-2 and TRBJ2-3; 10 bases line up with TRBD2. Trimming cost V 4 bases and J 6 bases; bases outside gene matches: 22. CDR3 size: 20 residues. Germline CDR1 is LGHNA and CDR2 is YNFKEQ. This CDR3 reads CASSRSVSLAGATFVDTQYF. CDR3 sequence (DNA): TGTGCCAGCAGCCGCAGCGTCAGTCTAGCGGGGGCGACATTCGTTGATACGCAGTATTTT.

In its sample, this clone was seen a few times. This CDR3 reads CASSQLSGNQPQHF. CDR3 coding DNA: TGTGCCAGCAGCCAATTATCCGGGAATCAGCCCCAGCATTTT. The chain joins TRBV3-1 (or the pseudogene TRBV3-2) to TRBJ1-5; no clear D gene. Germline assignment: CDR1 LGHDT and CDR2 YNNKEL (reference sequence). The length of the CDR3 is 14 residues. Trimming left V 2 bases short and J 4 bases short, with 9 bases between.

This sequence joins TRBV6-1 and TRBJ1-6; perhaps TRBD1 as D (5 bases). Germline CDR1 and CDR2: MNHNS and SASEGT. This CDR3 contains 13 residues. Trimming stripped 3 bases from V and 10 bases from J, with 10 bases between. The CDR3 protein is CASSDGAESPLHF. CDR3 nucleotides: TGTGCCAGCAGTGATGGGGCTGAATCACCCCTCCACTTT.

The V and J genes are TRBV5-1 and TRBJ1-1; TRBD1 is a possible D gene (5 bases). From germline, CDR1 is SGHRS and CDR2 YFSETQ. The CDR3 runs 16 residues. V dropped 4 bases and J dropped 4 bases, with 20 bases sitting between them. The chain's CDR3 is CASSTRAVGAGTEAFF. The CDR3 bases are TGCGCCAGCAGCACAAGAGCCGTAGGGGCCGGCACTGAAGCTTTCTTT.

V usage is TRBV30 and J usage is TRBJ1-2; D uncertain. The germline V gene encodes CDR1 GTSNPN and CDR2 SVGIG (reference sequence). Trimming took 1 base from V and 8 from J, leaving 11 bases between them. The CDR3 is made up of 12 amino acids. CDR3 coding DNA: TGTGCCTGGAGTGAGCCGAGAGGGGGCTACACCTTC. Translated: CAWSEPRGGYTF.